This T cell receptor beta chain came from a study of blood T cell repertoires in COVID-19. In the study overall: Samples taken during acute and convalescent COVID-19 were collected in the United States, Italy and Spain. T cells, B-cell-depleted T cells, or PBMCs provided the cDNA or gDNA that served as material.

Among Cohort 3 donors, those recovered had two negative PCRs, clearance, or symptom resolution. Trimming cost V 1 base and J 2 bases; bases outside gene matches: 5. CDR3 length equals 16 residues. Germline loops: CDR1 KGHSH, CDR2 LQKENI. As handled by the study authors: Nucleated cell counts were estimated from reference gene primer amplification. Measured with immunoSEQ multiplex PCR; TCRdb has only the in-frame clones, and not every one. V and J calls and clone size are as listed in that table; D and trimming were resolved from the DNA. There are about 130,000 clones in the sample; around 86% occur only once, and over 15% lies in the top ten.

This sequence originates from a man aged 30-40 years who had recovered from COVID-19. What was sequenced was PBMCs or T cells enriched from blood (not recorded which). The gene calls are TRBV18 and TRBJ1-3; 7 bases agree with TRBD1. CDR3 region: CASSPQDGTAGNTIYF. The CDR3 nucleotides are TGTGCCAGCTCACCACAGGATGGGACAGCTGGAAACACCATATATTTT. The complete variable domain, with remaining parts taken from reference TRBV18 and TRBJ1-3, reads NAGVMQNPRHLVRRRGQEARLRCSPMKGHSHVYWYRQLPEEGLKFMVYLQKENIIDESGMPKERFSAEFPKEGPSILRIQQVVRGDSAAYFCASSPQDGTAGNTIYFGEGSWLTVV.